These T cell receptor beta chains were read from a single sample in a study of vaccination effects on CD4 cells after COVID-19. TCRdb's copy holds only in-frame clones and misses some; the assay was immunoSEQ multiplex PCR. The table includes around 50,000 clones, less than 85% detected once. Their antigens remain unidentified. The sample here was CD4+ T cells from PBMCs cultured without peptide, taken after COVID-19 vaccination. The receptors come from a human donor who received a COVID-19 vaccine. CDR3s include the opening cysteine and the closing phenylalanine or tryptophan. A D gene is named only where the DNA matches it firmly. Clone size is not always given. Where it is, it says once, few, many or a class for expanded clones.

cdr3_aa: CASSLYTGTLEAFF; cdr3_nt: TGCGCCAGCAGCTTATATACAGGGACTCTTGAAGCTTTCTTT; j_call: TRBJ1-1; v_call: TRBV5-1; clone_size: -; d_call: -
cdr3_aa: CASSYGGNTEAFF; cdr3_nt: TGTGCCAGCAGCTACGGCGGGAACACTGAAGCTTTCTTT; j_call: TRBJ1-1; v_call: TRBV14; clone_size: few; d_call: -
cdr3_aa: CASSGSGSGANVLTF; cdr3_nt: TGTGCCAGCAGTGGTAGCGGCTCTGGGGCCAACGTCCTGACTTTC; j_call: TRBJ2-6; v_call: TRBV6-4; clone_size: once; d_call: -
cdr3_aa: CASRRTDSESTNEKLFF; cdr3_nt: TGTGCCAGCAGACGAACGGACAGCGAATCAACTAATGAAAAACTGTTTTTT; j_call: TRBJ1-4; v_call: TRBV6-6; clone_size: -; d_call: -
cdr3_aa: CASSRGLAGLEQFF; cdr3_nt: TGTGCCAGTAGTCGGGGACTAGCGGGACTTGAGCAGTTCTTC; j_call: TRBJ2-1; v_call: TRBV19; clone_size: -; d_call: TRBD2
cdr3_aa: CASSEWGGTDTQYF; cdr3_nt: TGTGCCAGCAGTGAGTGGGGAGGCACAGATACGCAGTATTTT; j_call: TRBJ2-3; v_call: TRBV25-1; clone_size: -; d_call: -
cdr3_aa: CASSYLGPEPQHF; cdr3_nt: TGTGCCAGCAGTTATCTTGGTCCGGAGCCCCAGCATTTT; j_call: TRBJ1-5; v_call: TRBV6-5; clone_size: -; d_call: -
cdr3_aa: CASSVGDRASQETQYF; cdr3_nt: TGCGCCAGCAGCGTCGGGGACAGGGCCTCCCAAGAGACCCAGTACTTC; j_call: TRBJ2-5; v_call: TRBV5-1; clone_size: -; d_call: TRBD1
cdr3_aa: CSVVRGVNTEAFF; cdr3_nt: TGCAGCGTTGTAAGGGGAGTGAACACTGAAGCTTTCTTT; j_call: TRBJ1-1; v_call: TRBV29-1; clone_size: -; d_call: -
cdr3_aa: CASSWGGRTEQFF; cdr3_nt: TGTGCCAGCAGTTGGGGCGGGAGGACCGAGCAGTTCTTC; j_call: TRBJ2-1; v_call: TRBV5-6; clone_size: -; d_call: TRBD2
cdr3_aa: CASRVSGNTGELFF; cdr3_nt: TGTGCCAGCAGGGTTTCCGGGAACACCGGGGAGCTGTTTTTT; j_call: TRBJ2-2; v_call: TRBV6-5; clone_size: -; d_call: -
cdr3_aa: CASSYSRQGKYEQYF; cdr3_nt: TGTGCCAGCAGTTACTCGAGACAGGGGAAGTACGAGCAGTACTTC; j_call: TRBJ2-7; v_call: TRBV6-5; clone_size: -; d_call: TRBD1
cdr3_aa: CASSQRPLDNQPQHF; cdr3_nt: TGTGCCAGCAGCCAAAGACCCTTAGACAATCAGCCCCAGCATTTT; j_call: TRBJ1-5; v_call: TRBV4-2; clone_size: -; d_call: -
cdr3_aa: CATSDPSGASGYTDTQYF; cdr3_nt: TGTGCCACCAGTGATCCCTCAGGGGCTAGCGGCTACACAGATACGCAGTATTTT; j_call: TRBJ2-3; v_call: TRBV24-1; clone_size: -; d_call: -
cdr3_aa: CASSPGSVSLATQYF; cdr3_nt: TGCGCCAGCAGCCCAGGGTCGGTTAGCTTAGCGACCCAGTACTTC; j_call: TRBJ2-5; v_call: TRBV5-1; clone_size: -; d_call: -
cdr3_aa: CASSLERSRDGSPLHF; cdr3_nt: TGTGCCAGCAGCTTAGAACGTTCCCGAGACGGTTCACCCCTCCACTTT; j_call: TRBJ1-6; v_call: TRBV11-1; clone_size: -; d_call: -
cdr3_aa: CASSQDPSNEQFF; cdr3_nt: TGTGCCAGCAGCCAAGATCCGTCGAATGAGCAGTTCTTC; j_call: TRBJ2-1; v_call: TRBV4-2; clone_size: -; d_call: -
cdr3_aa: CASSRGQETQYF; cdr3_nt: TGTGCCAGCAGTCGGGGGCAAGAGACCCAGTACTTC; j_call: TRBJ2-5; v_call: TRBV6-2/TRBV6-3; clone_size: -; d_call: -
cdr3_aa: CATSDPRGGDVYEQYF; cdr3_nt: TGTGCCACCAGTGATCCTCGGGGGGGCGATGTTTACGAGCAGTACTTC; j_call: TRBJ2-7; v_call: TRBV24-1; clone_size: -; d_call: TRBD2
cdr3_aa: CASSSKRLAGYEQYF; cdr3_nt: TGTGCCAGCAGCTCCAAGAGACTAGCGGGGTACGAGCAGTACTTC; j_call: TRBJ2-7; v_call: TRBV7-6; clone_size: once; d_call: TRBD2
cdr3_aa: CAISETGGTGNTIYF; cdr3_nt: TGTGCCATCAGTGAGACAGGGGGCACTGGAAACACCATATATTTT; j_call: TRBJ1-3; v_call: TRBV10-3; clone_size: -; d_call: TRBD1
cdr3_aa: CASSEGGRAMGEQFF; cdr3_nt: TGCGCCAGCAGTGAAGGCGGGAGGGCCATGGGTGAGCAGTTCTTC; j_call: TRBJ2-1; v_call: TRBV10-2; clone_size: once; d_call: TRBD2
cdr3_aa: CASRGTSNLNTEAFF; cdr3_nt: TGTGCCAGCAGGGGGACGTCAAACCTGAACACTGAAGCTTTCTTT; j_call: TRBJ1-1; v_call: TRBV7-6; clone_size: medium-sized; d_call: -
cdr3_aa: CSVRTGEITGELFF; cdr3_nt: TGCAGCGTGAGGACAGGGGAAATCACCGGGGAGCTGTTTTTT; j_call: TRBJ2-2; v_call: TRBV29-1; clone_size: -; d_call: TRBD1
cdr3_aa: CSVVSGGNQPQHF; cdr3_nt: TGCAGCGTTGTTTCGGGGGGGAATCAGCCCCAGCATTTT; j_call: TRBJ1-5; v_call: TRBV29-1; clone_size: -; d_call: -
cdr3_aa: CASSYRSLGGTYEQYF; cdr3_nt: TGTGCCAGCAGCTACCGATCTCTGGGGGGGACCTACGAGCAGTACTTC; j_call: TRBJ2-7; v_call: TRBV7-9; clone_size: -; d_call: TRBD2
cdr3_aa: CASKVEAGGAYNEQFF; cdr3_nt: TGTGCCAGCAAAGTTGAGGCGGGAGGTGCCTACAATGAGCAGTTCTTC; j_call: TRBJ2-1; v_call: TRBV6-4; clone_size: -; d_call: TRBD2
cdr3_aa: CASSPVSGNYGYTF; cdr3_nt: TGTGCCAGCAGTCCAGTATCAGGGAACTATGGCTACACCTTC; j_call: TRBJ1-2; v_call: TRBV6-5; clone_size: -; d_call: -
cdr3_aa: CATSPQGSGLGAFF; cdr3_nt: TGTGCCACCAGCCCACAGGGCTCGGGGCTAGGAGCTTTCTTT; j_call: TRBJ1-1; v_call: TRBV15; clone_size: -; d_call: -
cdr3_aa: CASSLAEGLAGNTGELFF; cdr3_nt: TGCGCCAGCAGCTTGGCCGAGGGACTAGCGGGGAACACCGGGGAGCTGTTTTTT; j_call: TRBJ2-2; v_call: TRBV5-1; clone_size: -; d_call: TRBD2
cdr3_aa: CASSPNSEPYEQYF; cdr3_nt: TGTGCCAGCAGCCCAAACAGTGAACCCTACGAGCAGTACTTC; j_call: TRBJ2-7; v_call: TRBV13; clone_size: -; d_call: -
cdr3_aa: CAPLCRDTKYQPQHF; cdr3_nt: TGTGCCCCTCTATGCCGGGACACTAAATATCAGCCCCAGCATTTT; j_call: TRBJ1-5; v_call: TRBV24-1; clone_size: -; d_call: -
cdr3_aa: CASRPKWGNEQFF; cdr3_nt: TGTGCCAGCAGGCCTAAGTGGGGGAATGAGCAGTTCTTC; j_call: TRBJ2-1; v_call: TRBV7-9; clone_size: -; d_call: -
cdr3_aa: CASRGLAGYEQYF; cdr3_nt: TGTGCCAGTAGAGGACTAGCGGGCTACGAGCAGTACTTC; j_call: TRBJ2-7; v_call: TRBV19; clone_size: -; d_call: TRBD2
cdr3_aa: CASSYGVMVGTIYF; cdr3_nt: TGTGCCAGCAGTTACGGGGTGATGGTGGGCACCATATATTTT; j_call: TRBJ1-3; v_call: TRBV6-5; clone_size: -; d_call: -
cdr3_aa: CASSQFTGVLSGNTIYF; cdr3_nt: TGTGCCAGCAGCCAGTTTACAGGGGTCCTCTCTGGAAACACCATATATTTT; j_call: TRBJ1-3; v_call: TRBV14; clone_size: -; d_call: TRBD1
cdr3_aa: CASSLDSRSGNTIYF; cdr3_nt: TGTGCCAGCAGCTTGGACAGCCGCTCTGGAAACACCATATATTTT; j_call: TRBJ1-3; v_call: TRBV5-4; clone_size: -; d_call: -
cdr3_aa: CASSQSGTYEQYF; cdr3_nt: TGTGCCAGCAGTCAGTCAGGAACCTACGAGCAGTACTTC; j_call: TRBJ2-7; v_call: TRBV28; clone_size: -; d_call: -
cdr3_aa: CASTAQGPPNYGYTF; cdr3_nt: TGTGCCAGCACCGCACAGGGGCCACCTAACTATGGCTACACCTTC; j_call: TRBJ1-2; v_call: TRBV6-5; clone_size: -; d_call: TRBD1